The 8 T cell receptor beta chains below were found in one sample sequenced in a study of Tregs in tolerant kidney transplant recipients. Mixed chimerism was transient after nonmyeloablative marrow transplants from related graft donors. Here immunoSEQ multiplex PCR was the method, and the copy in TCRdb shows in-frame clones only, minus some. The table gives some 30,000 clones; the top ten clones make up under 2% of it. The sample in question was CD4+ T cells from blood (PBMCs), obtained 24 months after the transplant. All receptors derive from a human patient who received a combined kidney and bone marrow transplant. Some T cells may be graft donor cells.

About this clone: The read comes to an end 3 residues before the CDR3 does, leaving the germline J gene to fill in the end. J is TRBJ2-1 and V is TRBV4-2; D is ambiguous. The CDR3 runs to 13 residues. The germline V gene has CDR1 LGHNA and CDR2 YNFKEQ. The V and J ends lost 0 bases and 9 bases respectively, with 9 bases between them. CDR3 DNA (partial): TGTGCCAGCAGCCAAGATAGACAACGTGAG. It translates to CASSQDRQRE. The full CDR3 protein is CASSQDRQREQFF.

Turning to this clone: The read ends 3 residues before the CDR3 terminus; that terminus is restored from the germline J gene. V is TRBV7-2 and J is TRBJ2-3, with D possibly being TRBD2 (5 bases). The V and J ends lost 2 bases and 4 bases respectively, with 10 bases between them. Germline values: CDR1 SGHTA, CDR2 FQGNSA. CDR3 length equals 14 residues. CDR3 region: CASSLTRVSDTQYF. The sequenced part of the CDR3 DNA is TGTGCCAGCAGCTTAACGAGGGTCTCAGATACG.

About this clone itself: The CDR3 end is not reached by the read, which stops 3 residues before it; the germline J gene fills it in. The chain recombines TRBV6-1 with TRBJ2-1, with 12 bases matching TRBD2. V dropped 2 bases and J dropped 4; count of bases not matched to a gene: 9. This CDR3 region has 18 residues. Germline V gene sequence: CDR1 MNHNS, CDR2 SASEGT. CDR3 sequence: CASSEKPSGRAWYNEQFF. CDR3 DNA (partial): TGTGCCAGCAGTGAAAAACCTAGCGGGAGGGCCTGGTACAATGAG.

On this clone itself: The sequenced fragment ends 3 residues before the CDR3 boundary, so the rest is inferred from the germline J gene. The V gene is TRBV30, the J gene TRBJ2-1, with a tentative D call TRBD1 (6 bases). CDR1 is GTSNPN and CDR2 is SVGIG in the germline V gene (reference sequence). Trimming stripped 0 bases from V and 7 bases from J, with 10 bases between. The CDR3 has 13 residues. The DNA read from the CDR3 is TGTGCCTGGAGTGTAGGGACACCAAATGAG. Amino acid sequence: CAWSVGTPNE. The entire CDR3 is CAWSVGTPNEQFF.

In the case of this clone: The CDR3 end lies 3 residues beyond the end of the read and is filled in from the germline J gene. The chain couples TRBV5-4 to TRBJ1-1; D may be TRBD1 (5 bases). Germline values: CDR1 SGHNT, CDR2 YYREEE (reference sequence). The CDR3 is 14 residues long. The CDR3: CASSLRGSPNGAFF. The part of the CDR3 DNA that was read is TGTGCCAGCAGCTTGAGGGGTAGCCCCAATGGG.

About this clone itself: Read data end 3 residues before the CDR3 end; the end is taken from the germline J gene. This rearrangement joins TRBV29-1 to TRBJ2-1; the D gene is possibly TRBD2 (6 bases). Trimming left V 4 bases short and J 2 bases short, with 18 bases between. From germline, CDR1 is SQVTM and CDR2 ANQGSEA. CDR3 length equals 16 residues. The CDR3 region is CSVASAGSKTYNEQFF. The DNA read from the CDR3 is TGCAGCGTTGCCTCCGCGGGATCAAAAACCTACAATGAG.

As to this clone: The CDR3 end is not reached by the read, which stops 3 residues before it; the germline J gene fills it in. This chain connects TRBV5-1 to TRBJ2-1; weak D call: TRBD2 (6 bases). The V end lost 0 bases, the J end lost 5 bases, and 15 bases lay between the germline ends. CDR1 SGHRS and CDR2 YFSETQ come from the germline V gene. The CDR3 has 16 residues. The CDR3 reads CASSLGAREAHNEQFF. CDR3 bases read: TGCGCCAGCAGCTTGGGGGCGCGGGAAGCGCACAATGAG.

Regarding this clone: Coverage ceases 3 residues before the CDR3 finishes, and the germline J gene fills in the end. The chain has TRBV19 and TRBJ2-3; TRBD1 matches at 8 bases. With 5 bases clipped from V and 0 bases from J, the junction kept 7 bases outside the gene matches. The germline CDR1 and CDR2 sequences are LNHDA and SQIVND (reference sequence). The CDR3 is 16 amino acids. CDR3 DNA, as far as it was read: TGTGCCAGTAGTCAGGGGACAGGTACGAGCACAGATACG. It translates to CASSQGTGTSTDT. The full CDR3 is CASSQGTGTSTDTQYF.